Below are 31 T cell receptor beta chains sequenced from a single sample in a study of blood T cell repertoires in COVID-19. Method: immunoSEQ multiplex PCR; TCRdb's copy keeps in-frame clones and lacks some. Of about 210,000 clones listed, about 85% are singletons. The specimen sequenced was PBMCs or T cells enriched from blood (not recorded which). The receptors here all came from a woman aged 40 to 49 in a cohort exposed to, infected with or recovered from COVID-19 (not recorded which).

This chain connects TRBV2 to TRBJ2-1; D is perhaps TRBD2 (6 bases). The CDR3 is made up of 17 amino acids. The germline V gene has CDR1 SNHLY and CDR2 FYNNEI. V was clipped by 1 base and J by 4 bases, with 17 bases between them. For the CDR3, the DNA is TGTGCCAGCAGTGAAGGAAGGAACCTGGGGACTTACAATGAGCAGTTCTTC. This sequence encodes CASSEGRNLGTYNEQFF.

This clone was detected once. This chain joins TRBV7-8 and TRBJ2-1, with D possibly TRBD2 on 5 matching bases. The CDR3 contains 13 residues. V shed 1 base and J shed 6 bases, with 7 bases lying between them. CDR1 and CDR2 (germline): SGHVS, FQNEAQ. CDR3 region: CASSLGELNEQFF. The CDR3 bases are TGTGCCAGCAGCTTAGGGGAGCTCAATGAGCAGTTCTTC.

The rearrangement joins TRBV19 to TRBJ2-2, with D uncertain. V dropped 6 bases and J dropped 4 bases, with 6 bases sitting between them. The germline gives CDR1 LNHDA, CDR2 SQIVND (reference sequence). This CDR3 has 12 amino acids. The CDR3 loop reads CASSHSTGELFF. CDR3 nucleotide sequence: TGTGCCAGTAGCCACAGCACCGGGGAGCTGTTTTTT.

The V call is TRBV9, the J call TRBJ2-1, with a weak D call TRBD1 (6 bases). V was cut by 0 bases and J by 6 bases, with 13 bases left in between. This CDR3 has 15 residues. Germline CDR1 SGDLS, CDR2 YYNGEE. Written as DNA, the CDR3 is TGTGCCAGCAGCGTAGCAGGGGCCGAATTCAATGAGCAGTTCTTC. Its protein product is CASSVAGAEFNEQFF.

The rearrangement uses TRBV7-9 and TRBJ2-3, with D maybe TRBD2 (6 bases). The V and J ends lost 4 bases and 1 base respectively, with 18 bases between them. The germline CDR1 and CDR2 sequences are SEHNR and FQNEAQ (reference sequence). The CDR3 is 17 residues long. The CDR3 DNA reads TGTGCCAGCAGCTCCTCCACCGGGGGTCGGGGCACAGATACGCAGTATTTT. Its protein is CASSSSTGGRGTDTQYF.

The chain uses TRBV11-2 and TRBJ2-1; 9 nucleotides align to TRBD2. V trimming: 7 bases; J trimming: 4 bases; junction bases outside the gene matches: 11. The CDR3 has 16 amino acids. CDR1 is SGHAT, CDR2 FQNNGV, per germline. The CDR3 region is CASNIESGRQYNEQFF. In DNA form, the CDR3 reads TGTGCCAGCAACATTGAAAGCGGGAGGCAGTACAATGAGCAGTTCTTC. Combining the CDR3 with reference TRBV11-2 and TRBJ2-1 gives the whole variable domain EAGVAQSPRYKIIEKRQSVAFWCNPISGHATLYWYQQILGQGPKLLIQFQNNGVVDDSQLPKDRFSAERLKGVDSTLKIQPAKLEDSAVYLCASNIESGRQYNEQFFGPGTRLTVL.

The J gene is TRBJ1-1, the V gene TRBV27, with D possibly being TRBD1 (6 bases). The V and J ends lost 6 bases and 6 bases respectively, with 20 bases between them. Germline CDR1 is MNHEY and CDR2 is SMNVEV (reference sequence). The CDR3 contains 15 residues. The CDR3 here is CASRDTGWGFAEAFF. The CDR3 nucleotides are TGTGCCAGCAGGGATACAGGGTGGGGTTTCGCTGAAGCTTTCTTT.

Remarks on this clone: One end of the junction is discordant with germline, which a read error may explain. The chain has TRBV7-2 and TRBJ2-2; TRBD2 matches 8 bases. The CDR3 runs 16 residues. The germline gives CDR1 SGHTA, CDR2 FQGNSA. Here the CDR3 DNA reads TGTGCCAGCAGTCCTCGGGGGGGGGCGAATACCGGGGAGCTGTTTTTT. Translating it yields CASSPRGGANTGELFF.

The chain uses TRBV2 and TRBJ1-4; tentative D call: TRBD1 (6 bases). V was clipped by 7 bases and J by 1 base, with 19 bases between them. Germline V lookup: CDR1 SNHLY, CDR2 FYNNEI. The CDR3 covers 17 residues. The CDR3 nucleotides read TGTGCCAGCAAGAAGTGGGGGCAGGGCAGAACTAATGAAAAACTGTTTTTT. Translation gives CASKKWGQGRTNEKLFF.

The chain has TRBV6-1 and TRBJ1-2; D call uncertain. The CDR3 sequence is 15 residues long. Germline CDR1 MNHNS, CDR2 SASEGT. V shed 1 base and J shed 3 bases, with 12 bases lying between them. The CDR3 sequence is CASSEGREADYGYTF. DNA for the CDR3: TGTGCCAGCAGTGAAGGACGGGAGGCCGACTATGGCTACACCTTC.

DNA for the CDR3: TGTGCCAGCTCACCTTCAGGGCTCTTCTTCTTTGATGAGCAGTTCTTC. Protein sequence: CASSPSGLFFFDEQFF. This chain links TRBV18 with TRBJ2-1; D may be TRBD1 (5 bases). V gave up 3 bases and J gave up 8 bases, with 20 bases separating them. The germline V gene has CDR1 KGHSH and CDR2 LQKENI. The CDR3 contains 16 residues.

The chain recombines TRBV27 with TRBJ2-1, with 8 bases matching TRBD2. From germline, CDR1 is MNHEY and CDR2 SMNVEV (reference sequence). The length of the CDR3 is 11 residues. After removal of 8 bases from V and 12 bases from J, the junction contained 6 bases not matched to a gene. The CDR3 spells CASGRGAGQFF. DNA for the CDR3: TGTGCCAGCGGGCGGGGGGCAGGGCAGTTCTTC.

The V call is TRBV10-3, the J call TRBJ2-2; D possibly corresponds to TRBD1 (6 bases). Per germline, CDR1 ENHRY and CDR2 SYGVKD. The V end lost 8 bases, the J end lost 0 bases, and 19 bases lay between the germline ends. This CDR3 region has 17 residues. CDR3 sequence reads: CAIGGHHDIANTGELFF. The CDR3 DNA is TGTGCCATCGGGGGACACCACGATATTGCGAACACCGGGGAGCTGTTTTTT.

The V call is TRBV20-1, the J call TRBJ1-4; 10 bases align to TRBD1. Germline lookup yields CDR1 DFQATT and CDR2 SNEGSKA (reference sequence). The CDR3 length is 15 residues. V was pared by 3 bases and J by 8 bases, with 9 bases of the junction left unmatched. The CDR3 sequence: CSASPPGQGFEKLFF. CDR3 in DNA: TGCAGTGCTAGTCCTCCGGGACAGGGGTTCGAAAAACTGTTTTTT.

The V gene is TRBV6-5, the J gene TRBJ2-5; D unclear. The CDR3 sequence is 16 residues long. Germline values: CDR1 MNHEY, CDR2 SVGAGI. The V end was cut by 3 bases, the J end by 1 base, with 15 bases between. The chain's CDR3 is CASSYPQLNPQETQYF. CDR3 in DNA: TGTGCCAGCAGTTATCCGCAACTCAACCCCCAAGAGACCCAGTACTTC.

V is TRBV4-2 and J is TRBJ1-2; the D gene is possibly TRBD1 (6 bases). The germline V and J ends were trimmed by 0 bases and 3 bases, with 17 bases remaining between them. Germline V gives CDR1 LGHNA, CDR2 YNFKEQ. This CDR3 has 17 residues. The CDR3 is CASSQELGQGWYYGYTF. In nucleotides, the CDR3 is TGTGCCAGCAGCCAAGAACTGGGGCAGGGGTGGTACTATGGCTACACCTTC.

This clone was seen just once. The J gene is TRBJ1-4, the V gene TRBV6-5, with 7 bases matching TRBD1. In germline, CDR1 is MNHEY, CDR2 SVGAGI. The CDR3 runs to 16 residues. V was pared by 0 bases and J by 4 bases, with 5 bases of the junction left unmatched. The CDR3 DNA follows: TGTGCCAGCAGTTACTCAGGACAGGCCCTTAATGAAAAACTGTTTTTT. It encodes CASSYSGQALNEKLFF.

The chain is built from TRBV10-3 and TRBJ2-3, with a weak D call TRBD2 (5 bases). The CDR3 consists of 14 residues. Germline-derived CDR1 and CDR2 are ENHRY and SYGVKD. V gave up 4 bases and J gave up 0 bases, with 8 bases separating them. This chain's CDR3 is CAISAGISTDTQYF. CDR3 in DNA: TGTGCCATCAGTGCCGGGATTAGCACAGATACGCAGTATTTT.

The chain carries TRBV4-1 and TRBJ2-7; tentative D call: TRBD1 (6 bases). V lost 4 bases and J lost 1, with 11 bases in between. The length of the CDR3 is 14 residues. In germline, CDR1 is MGHRA, CDR2 YSYEKL. Written as DNA, the CDR3 is TGCGCCAGCAGCCTTACTGGACAGTCCTACGAGCAGTACTTC. Translating it yields CASSLTGQSYEQYF.

This chain connects TRBV4-2 to TRBJ1-2; D might be TRBD1 (6 bases). The V gene's germline CDR1 is LGHNA and CDR2 YNFKEQ. The CDR3 consists of 15 residues. The V end lost 0 bases, the J end lost 4 bases, and 12 bases lay between the germline ends. CDR3 sequence (DNA): TGTGCCAGCAGCCAAGATCAGGCCAGGGGCTATGGCTACACCTTC. This gives the protein CASSQDQARGYGYTF.

The chain links TRBV5-1 to TRBJ2-1; 8 bases match TRBD1. The junction had 8 bases not matched to a gene; V was cut back by 2 bases and J by 4 bases. Germline V lookup: CDR1 SGHRS, CDR2 YFSETQ. CDR3 length equals 16 residues. CDR3 DNA: TGCGCCAGCAGCTTCCAGGGACAGGAGCCTTACAATGAGCAGTTCTTC. Translation: CASSFQGQEPYNEQFF.

V usage is TRBV4-1 and J usage is TRBJ1-1; TRBD1 matches 9 bases. CDR3 size: 17 residues. The ends lost 0 bases at V and 8 bases at J; junction bases unmatched: 13. CDR1 and CDR2 from the germline V gene are MGHRA and YSYEKL. DNA for the CDR3: TGCGCCAGCAGCCAAGATCCGAACAGGGGGCCCGTGGGGGAAGCTTTCTTT. Amino acids: CASSQDPNRGPVGEAFF.

The V gene is TRBV28, the J gene TRBJ2-1; TRBD1 aligns across 7 bases. The CDR3 contains 15 residues. Losses at the gene ends were 5 bases for V and 5 bases for J; bases not matched to a gene: 9. Germline CDR1 and CDR2: MDHEN and SYDVKM. The CDR3 nucleotides are TGTGCCAGCAGTAAAAGGACAGGTTTGAACAATGAGCAGTTCTTC. This encodes CASSKRTGLNNEQFF.

This chain joins TRBV27 and TRBJ1-5, with 8 bases matching TRBD1. Germline lookup yields CDR1 MNHEY and CDR2 SMNVEV (reference sequence). The CDR3 consists of 15 residues. V trimming: 2 bases; J trimming: 4 bases; junction bases outside the gene matches: 4. DNA of the CDR3: TGTGCCAGCAGTTTAGGACAGGGTTGGAATCAGCCCCAGCATTTT. This translates into CASSLGQGWNQPQHF.

This chain uses TRBV7-6 with TRBJ2-2; D gene uncertain. Germline V lookup: CDR1 SGHVS, CDR2 FNYEAQ. Trimming removed 3 bases from V and 2 bases from J, with 7 bases in between. The CDR3 runs to 14 residues. The CDR3 nucleotides are TGTGCCAGCAGCTTGGGCTTAAACACCGGGGAGCTGTTTTTT. This codes for CASSLGLNTGELFF. Based on the CDR3 plus reference TRBV7-6 and TRBJ2-2, the full variable domain is GAGVSQSPRYKVTKRGQDVALRCDPISGHVSLYWYRQALGQGPEFLTYFNYEAQQDKSGLPNDRFSAERPEGSISTLTIQRTEQRDSAMYRCASSLGLNTGELFFGEGSRLTVL.

This clone was observed a handful of times. The chain employs TRBV11-3 and TRBJ2-3; 14 bases are a match to TRBD2. J was trimmed by 0 bases and V by 5 bases; bases with no gene match: 10. The CDR3 covers 19 residues. CDR1 and CDR2 from the germline V gene are SGHNT and YENEEA. CDR3 sequence (DNA): TGTGCCAGCAGCCTTGGACTAGCGGGAGGATCCACCAGCACAGATACGCAGTATTTT. Its translation is CASSLGLAGGSTSTDTQYF.

The chain couples TRBV7-2 to TRBJ2-5; 11 nucleotides agree with TRBD1. The germline V gene encodes CDR1 SGHTA and CDR2 FQGNSA. The CDR3 has 15 amino acids. J lost 5 bases, V lost 1 base, and 3 bases had no gene match. The CDR3 spells CASSLVGTGGETQYF. In DNA form, the CDR3 reads TGTGCCAGCAGCTTAGTAGGGACAGGGGGGGAGACCCAGTACTTC.

V and J are TRBV4-1 and TRBJ1-5; perhaps TRBD1 as D (5 bases). Trimming shortened V by 3 bases and J by 0 bases, and 12 bases separated the two germline ends. Germline values: CDR1 MGHRA, CDR2 YSYEKL. CDR3 length: 16 residues. DNA of the CDR3: TGCGCCAGCAGCCAGTCGACAGCTTATAGCAATCAGCCCCAGCATTTT. It encodes CASSQSTAYSNQPQHF.

This clone was seen more than once but under ten times. The chain couples TRBV7-9 to TRBJ2-2, with D possibly matching TRBD2 (7 bases). The CDR3 is made up of 15 amino acids. V lost 5 bases, J lost 4 bases, and 14 bases lay in between. The germline gives CDR1 SEHNR, CDR2 FQNEAQ (reference sequence). The CDR3 loop reads CASSGGAQLTGELFF. CDR3 bases: TGTGCCAGCAGCGGGGGGGCCCAGCTCACCGGGGAGCTGTTTTTT.

V and J are TRBV6-5 and TRBJ1-3; tentatively, D is TRBD1 (5 bases). The CDR3 runs 15 residues. Germline V gene data show CDR1 as MNHEY and CDR2 as SVGAGI. Trimming took off 6 bases at V and 0 bases at J, with 12 bases between the two ends. The CDR3 loop is CASSLDSSSGNTIYF. In DNA form, the CDR3 reads TGTGCCAGCAGCCTAGACAGTTCCTCTGGAAACACCATATATTTT.

V and J are TRBV4-1 and TRBJ2-3, with TRBD1 as a possible D gene (7 bases). The CDR3 contains 16 residues. The germline V gene encodes CDR1 MGHRA and CDR2 YSYEKL. V lost 5 bases and J 4 bases, leaving 19 bases between the germline ends. CDR3 in amino acids: CASSSRAGGNADTQYF. The CDR3 DNA reads TGCGCCAGCAGCTCAAGGGCAGGGGGGAATGCAGATACGCAGTATTTT.